This T cell receptor (beta chain) originates from a study of cytomegalovirus exposure and HLA in healthy donors. Use of 60 Vbeta and 13 Jbeta primers characterized the PCR. Produced via immunoSEQ multiplex PCR; TCRdb's table is partial and in-frame only. Of 50,000 or so clones in the sample, approximately 77% are singletons; the top ten hold over 8%. The sequenced material came from PBMCs. This receptor was identified in a woman between 50 and 59 years old in good health and CMV-seronegative.

The CDR3 here is CASPSSRLAGKVGNTGELFF. CDR3 sequence (DNA): TGTGCCAGCCCGTCTTCACGATTGGCAGGTAAGGTGGGGAACACCGGGGAGCTGTTTTTT. This rearrangement joins TRBV18 to TRBJ2-2, with D unclear. V lost 8 bases, J lost 1 base, and 29 bases lay in between. The CDR3 consists of 20 residues. The germline V gene encodes CDR1 KGHSH and CDR2 LQKENI.